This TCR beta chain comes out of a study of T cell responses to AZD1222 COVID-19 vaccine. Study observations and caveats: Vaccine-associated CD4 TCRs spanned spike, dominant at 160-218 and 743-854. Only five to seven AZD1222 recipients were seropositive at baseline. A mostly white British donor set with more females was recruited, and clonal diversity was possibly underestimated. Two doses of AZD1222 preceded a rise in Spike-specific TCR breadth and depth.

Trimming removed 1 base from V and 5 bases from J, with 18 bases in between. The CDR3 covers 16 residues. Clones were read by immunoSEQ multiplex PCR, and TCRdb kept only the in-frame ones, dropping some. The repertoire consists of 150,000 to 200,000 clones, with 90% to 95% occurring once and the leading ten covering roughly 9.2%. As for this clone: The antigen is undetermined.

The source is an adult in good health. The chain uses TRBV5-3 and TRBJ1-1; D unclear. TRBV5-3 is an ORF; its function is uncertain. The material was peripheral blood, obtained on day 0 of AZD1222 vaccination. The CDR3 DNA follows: TGTGCCAGAAGCTTGTGTACAAACGACCTGAGGACTGAAGCTTTCTTT. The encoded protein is CARSLCTNDLRTEAFF.